This T cell receptor (beta chain) was retrieved from a study of OX40 agonist ivuxolimab in advanced cancers. Study-wide context: The patients received agonistic anti-OX40 (CD134) antibody ivuxolimab. In this trial design, patients received ivuxolimab intravenously at 0.01 to 10 mg/kg every 2 weeks.

V lost 3 bases, J lost 2 bases, and 9 bases stayed unmatched. Germline V gene lookup returns CDR1 MGHRA and CDR2 YSYEKL. The CDR3 contains 16 residues. Assay: immunoSEQ multiplex PCR; the TCRdb copy retains only in-frame clones and omits some. The sample lists approximately 91,000 clones; around 86% were seen once. Collection of blood occurred at baseline, at cycle 4 day 1, and at cycle 7 day 1. This clonotype was sampled from an adult with an advanced solid tumor such as melanoma, head and neck, liver or kidney cancer. The gene calls are TRBV4-1 and TRBJ2-5; 7 bases match TRBD2. The sample here was CD4+ or CD8+ T cells sorted from blood, taken in a trial of the OX40 agonist ivuxolimab. The CDR3 here is CASSQGGAAIQETQYF. DNA for the CDR3: TGCGCCAGCAGCCAGGGAGGGGCTGCCATACAAGAGACCCAGTACTTC.